Sequencing of this T cell receptor (beta chain) was carried out in a study of T cells in Graves' hyperthyroidism and ophthalmopathy. Study summary: The authors collected peripheral blood at initial diagnosis, before any treatment.

Uncontrolled infection, other autoimmune disease, pregnancy or lactation disqualified patients from enrolment. This clonotype has at least ten counts. What it binds is not known. The germline V gene has CDR1 MDHEN and CDR2 SYDVKM. Trimming took 3 bases from V and 7 from J; bases not matched to a gene: 4. CDR3 length: 16 residues. Study findings and constraints: Most thyroid clonotypes with frequency above 0.001 were detected in blood.

The TCR beta CDR3 regions underwent amplification using RNA transcripts as the source. The TCR CDR3 first-round RT-PCR relied on the HTBI primer set. MiXCR, applied by TCRdb to the multiplex PCR reads, yields one record per CDR3 protein. The sample includes some 690,000 distinct CDR3 sequences, approximately 15% seen only once; the top ten take roughly a sixth. Sequencing input: blood. The receptor was isolated from a man aged 45 to 65 with Graves' hyperthyroidism. The rearrangement uses TRBV28 and TRBJ2-1; 15 nucleotides match TRBD2. DNA for the CDR3: TGTGCCAGCAGTTTCCTAGGACTAGCGGGAGGGAATGAGCAGTTCTTC. This codes for CASSFLGLAGGNEQFF. The full variable domain, in which reference TRBV28 and TRBJ2-1 provide the parts outside the CDR3, is DVKVTQSSRYLVKRTGEKVFLECVQDMDHENMFWYRQDPGLGLRLIYFSYDVKMKEKGDIPEGYSVSREKKERFSLILESASTNQTSMYLCASSFLGLAGGNEQFFGPGTRLTVL.